Reported below is one TCR beta chain. Its target is unknown. This sample was taken from a study of cytomegalovirus exposure and HLA in healthy donors. Whole-study findings and limits: Most observed TCR sequences were rare, whereas some public TCRs were detected in many donors. One later analysis, an examination of the 100 to 150 validation repertoires, found that first-cohort TCR clusters tended to co-occur in them. Three CMV-associated chains were confirmed in vitro to be specific for CMV antigens.

V was clipped by 6 bases and J by 0 bases; unmatched bases: 16. CDR1 and CDR2 (germline): SEHNR, FQNEAQ (reference sequence). The CDR3 is made up of 18 amino acids. Using immunoSEQ multiplex PCR, the repertoire was profiled, and TCRdb retains in-frame clones only, with some absent. The table shows 240,000 or so clones, with about 86% occurring only once. This clonotype was sampled from a woman in her 30s in good health and CMV-seropositive. Sequenced input: PBMCs. The V and J genes are TRBV7-9 and TRBJ2-7, with 8 bases lining up with TRBD1. CDR3 in DNA: TGTGCCAGCAGTCGACAACCTACGGACAGGGCCCACTCCTACGAGCAGTACTTC. Amino acids: CASSRQPTDRAHSYEQYF.